This T cell receptor beta chain was identified in a study of graft-versus-host responses after intestinal transplantation. Some clones are missing from TCRdb's copy, which holds only in-frame ones; the method was immunoSEQ multiplex PCR. The sample includes approximately 71,000 clones, 89% of them seen just once. As to this clone: Antigen unknown.

V lost 8 bases and J 5 bases, leaving 12 bases between the germline ends. This CDR3 spans 12 amino acids. CDR1 LNHNV and CDR2 YYDKDF come from the germline V gene (reference sequence). Study results and caveats: Peak circulating GvH clone levels were associated with early post-transplant HvG declines. High graft-versus-host to host-versus-graft clonal ratios were found in allografts of patients who had graft-donor T cell macrochimerism. Detected in recipient marrow were GvH clones, some of which were first observed in ileum or blood.

The chain recombines TRBV15 with TRBJ2-5; TRBD2 might be the D (5 bases). Sequencing was performed on unstimulated CD8+ T cells sorted from spleen or lymph node cells, taken before intestinal transplant. This TCR derives from a human donor who received an intestinal transplant. CDR3 in amino acids: CATGLGEETQYF. The DNA of the CDR3 is TGTGCCACCGGTTTGGGAGAGGAGACCCAGTACTTC.